This TCR beta chain was sequenced in a study of blood T cell repertoires in COVID-19 (dated by TCRdb to 2020 to 2021). Study-wide context: Samples covering the acute and convalescent phases of COVID-19 were provided by collaborators in the United States, Italy and Spain. The samples were drawn from two sources: the first 160 participants of the ongoing ImmuneRACE study, and 1,254 subjects contributed by 6 global collaborators. Sample metadata almost always included a de-identified subject ID, COVID-19 status, age in years and sex. HLA class I and class II types, where available, came from metadata supplied by the sample provider rather than from assay-based typing. The prospective study material was composed of cDNA or gDNA derived from T cells, B-cell-depleted T cells, or PBMCs. The repertoires were released in a freely available public database meant as a resource for research on the immune response to SARS-CoV-2. The dataset comprised deeply sampled blood TCRbeta repertoires from subjects exposed to, actively infected with, or recovered from COVID-19.

Reading the germline V gene gives CDR1 SGHTA and CDR2 FQGNSA. The germline V end is reduced by 1 base and the J end by 3 bases; junction bases left unmatched: 4. Its CDR3 holds 15 amino acids, cysteine through phenylalanine. Of the read, only the CDR3 DNA is kept; its 45 bases are in frame from base 1. Whole blood was collected in K2EDTA tubes by collaborating institutions according to the institutions' own protocols. For TCRbeta analysis, collaborators shipped samples in one of three forms: frozen whole blood, isolated PBMCs, or DNA extracted from either of those sample types. TCRbeta CDR3 regions were amplified from genomic DNA by means of the immunoSEQ Assay, a bias-controlled multiplex PCR. In the paper's pipeline: The number of nucleated cells in each sample was estimated from the amplification of reference gene primers within the assay. Sequence reads were collapsed and filtered to measure the absolute abundance of every unique TCRbeta CDR3 rearrangement. For each sample, productive Simpson clonality was calculated as the square root of Simpson's diversity index over productive rearrangements. In its TCRdb copy, this immuneACCESS table keeps in-frame sequences only and misses some clones. Where compared with another copy, unresolved V genes explain less than half of these, and the others have no known cause. V and J calls and clone size are as listed in that table; D and trimming were resolved from the DNA. The sample yields fewer than 350,000 clones; around 81% were counted once. The ten biggest clones cover around 3% of the sample.

On this clone: Its antigen specificity is not known. No much larger clone is present one base from it, and per-base qualities are unavailable.

Here is what the overall study found, with its caveats: Clinical and demographic metadata were provided uncurated, with the amount varying by source and participant.

The source material was peripheral blood. The chain employs TRBV7-2 and TRBJ2-3, with 7 bases aligning to TRBD2. The sequence came from a woman aged 55-70 years with active or convalescent COVID-19. The sequence in DNA is TGTGCCAGCAGCTTAGTTCTACTAGCGACAGATACGCAGTATTTT. Its protein product is CASSLVLLATDTQYF.